What follows describes a single T cell receptor beta chain. The sample comes from a study of blood T cell dynamics during melanoma immunotherapy. Study overall: Standard first-line treatment here was pembrolizumab or nivolumab plus ipilimumab in metastatic melanoma.

The V end was cut by 1 base, the J end by 3 bases, with 15 bases between. Germline lookup yields CDR1 MGHRA and CDR2 YSYEKL. The CDR3 is 16 residues long. The time point denotes: week 3, after first cycle of checkpoint inhibitor. A fixed DNA input of 350 ng was used per bulk PBMC sample. Clones were sequenced by immunoSEQ multiplex PCR, and TCRdb holds only the in-frame ones, with some missing. The sample holds roughly 29,000 clones, approximately 80% seen once. The chain is built from TRBV4-1 and TRBJ1-2; D remains ambiguous. Sequenced here: blood, sampled from a patient treated with checkpoint blockade. The sequence derives from a human donor with melanoma. CDR3 sequence reads: CASSQATMGGYYGYTF. The CDR3 DNA reads TGCGCCAGCAGCCAAGCGACAATGGGAGGCTACTATGGCTACACCTTC.